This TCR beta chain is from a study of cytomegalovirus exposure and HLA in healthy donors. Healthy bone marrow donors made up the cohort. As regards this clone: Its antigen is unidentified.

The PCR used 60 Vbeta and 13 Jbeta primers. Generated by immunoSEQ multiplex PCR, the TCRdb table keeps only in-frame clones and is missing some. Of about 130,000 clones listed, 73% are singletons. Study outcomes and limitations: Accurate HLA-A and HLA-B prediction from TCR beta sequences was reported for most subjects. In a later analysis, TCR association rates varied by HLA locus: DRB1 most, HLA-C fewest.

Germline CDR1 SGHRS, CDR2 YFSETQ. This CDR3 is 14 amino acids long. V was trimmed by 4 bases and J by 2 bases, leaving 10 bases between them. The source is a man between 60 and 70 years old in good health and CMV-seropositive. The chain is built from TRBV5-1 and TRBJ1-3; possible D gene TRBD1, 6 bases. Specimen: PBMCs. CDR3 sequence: CASSPGDTGNTIYF. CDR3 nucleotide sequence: TGCGCCAGCAGCCCCGGGGACACTGGAAACACCATATATTTT. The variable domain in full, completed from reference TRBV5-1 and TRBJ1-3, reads KAGVTQTPRYLIKTRGQQVTLSCSPISGHRSVSWYQQTPGQGLQFLFEYFSETQRNKGNFPGRFSGRQFSNSRSEMNVSTLELGDSALYLCASSPGDTGNTIYFGEGSWLTVV.